These 25 T cell receptor beta chains were sequenced from one sample in a study of graft-versus-host responses after intestinal transplantation. TCRdb keeps only in-frame clones here, not all; method: immunoSEQ multiplex PCR. The sample yields 50,000 or so clones, 90% to 95% seen once. The sample was PBMCs, taken around 120 days after intestinal transplantation. These receptors came from a human patient who received an intestinal transplant, so some T cells may come from the graft donor.

This clone appeared a single time. The CDR3 sequence is CASSSGRTYEQYF. The CDR3 nucleotides are TGCGCCAGCAGCTCGGGACGGACCTACGAGCAGTACTTC. This sequence joins TRBV5-1 and TRBJ2-7, with D possibly called TRBD1 or TRBD2 (5 bases each). Germline V gives CDR1 SGHRS, CDR2 YFSETQ. The ends were cut back, 3 bases at V and 2 bases at J, with 9 bases in the middle. The CDR3 length is 13 residues. Drawing the rest from reference TRBV5-1 and TRBJ2-7, the complete variable domain is KAGVTQTPRYLIKTRGQQVTLSCSPISGHRSVSWYQQTPGQGLQFLFEYFSETQRNKGNFPGRFSGRQFSNSRSEMNVSTLELGDSALYLCASSSGRTYEQYFGPGTRLTVT.

V usage is TRBV28 and J usage is TRBJ2-2; TRBD2 might be the D (5 bases). The V gene's germline CDR1 is MDHEN and CDR2 SYDVKM. The CDR3 is 14 residues long. Trimming removed 7 bases at V and 4 bases at J, with 13 bases between. The CDR3 is CASTGRVTTGELFF. Here the CDR3 DNA reads TGTGCCAGCACCGGGCGGGTGACCACCGGGGAGCTGTTTTTT.

A few counts support this clone. The CDR3 bases are TGCGCCAGCAGCTCGACAGCTCCTCTGGAGCAGTACTTC. Translating gives CASSSTAPLEQYF. The genes are TRBV5-1 and TRBJ2-7; maybe TRBD1 (5 bases). There are 13 residues in the CDR3. V lost 3 bases to trimming and J lost 7 bases, with 14 bases between them. CDR1 is SGHRS, CDR2 YFSETQ, per germline.

This rearrangement joins TRBV14 to TRBJ2-3; D possibly corresponds to TRBD1 (6 bases). CDR3 length: 16 residues. The germline V and J ends were trimmed by 1 base and 2 bases, with 13 bases remaining between them. The germline gives CDR1 SGHDN, CDR2 FVKESK. The CDR3 sequence: CASSQGQQGPTDTQYF. CDR3 DNA: TGTGCCAGCAGCCAAGGACAACAGGGACCCACAGATACGCAGTATTTT.

V gene TRBV6-5 combines with J gene TRBJ1-2, with a tentative D call TRBD1 (5 bases). The germline V gene encodes CDR1 MNHEY and CDR2 SVGAGI. V lost 6 bases and J 2 bases, leaving 13 bases between the germline ends. The CDR3 is 14 residues long. CDR3 protein: CASSPTRGNYGYTF. The CDR3 nucleotides are TGTGCCAGCAGCCCTACCCGGGGCAACTATGGCTACACCTTC.

This rearrangement joins TRBV7-3 to TRBJ2-3; 10 bases align to TRBD2. V lost 1 base and J lost 1; bases outside the gene matches: 11. CDR3 length: 19 residues. The germline gives CDR1 SGHTA, CDR2 FQGTGA. CDR3 in amino acids: CASSLREREGRRGTDTQYF. The CDR3 DNA reads as TGTGCCAGCAGCTTAAGGGAGCGGGAGGGCCGGAGGGGCACAGATACGCAGTATTTT.

This clone was detected only a few times. This chain links TRBV27 with TRBJ2-7; no definite D call. V lost 7 bases, J lost 0 bases, and 13 bases lay in between. The CDR3 has 14 amino acids. Germline lookup yields CDR1 MNHEY and CDR2 SMNVEV (reference sequence). The CDR3 reads CASTPAPSSYEQYF. CDR3 DNA sequence: TGTGCCAGCACTCCCGCCCCAAGCTCCTACGAGCAGTACTTC.

On this clone itself: It is unclear where the CDR3 begins or ends on the DNA, so no DNA is shown, and the CDR3 is as TCRdb lists it. This chain uses TRBV28 with TRBJ2-1; TRBD1 is the table's D call and was not checked against the DNA. The CDR3 is 16 residues long, counting both termini. Germline V gene lookup returns CDR1 MDHEN and CDR2 SYDVKM. CDR3 sequence: CASSFFGQGHYNEQFF.

The V call is TRBV19, the J call TRBJ1-4; D gene uncertain. Trimming removed 6 bases at V and 5 bases at J, with 13 bases between. The CDR3 runs 14 residues. Germline V gene data show CDR1 as LNHDA and CDR2 as SQIVND (reference sequence). The CDR3 region is CASRGSGRNEKLFF. The DNA for the CDR3 is TGTGCCAGTAGAGGTAGTGGTCGGAATGAAAAACTGTTTTTT.

The CDR3 region has the DNA TGCGCCAGCAGCCCGACTAGCGGGAATTACGAGCAGTACTTC. It encodes CASSPTSGNYEQYF. The rearrangement uses TRBV4-1 and TRBJ2-7, with 11 bases identical to TRBD2. The germline CDR1 and CDR2 sequences are MGHRA and YSYEKL. With 4 bases clipped from V and 4 bases from J, the junction kept 3 bases outside the gene matches. CDR3 length equals 14 residues.

This chain connects TRBV27 to TRBJ1-5, with TRBD1 matching over 7 bases. V shed 5 bases, J shed 3 bases, and the junction held 7 bases outside the gene matches. This CDR3 has 15 amino acids. CDR1 is MNHEY, CDR2 SMNVEV, per germline (reference sequence). The CDR3 DNA follows: TGTGCCAGCAGTCTCAGACAGGGTCACAATCAGCCCCAGCATTTT. It yields the protein CASSLRQGHNQPQHF.

The chain uses TRBV6-5 and TRBJ2-7; 7 nucleotides align to TRBD2. Germline V CDR1 and CDR2: MNHEY, SVGAGI. With 2 bases clipped from V and 6 bases from J, the junction kept 7 bases outside the gene matches. This CDR3 region has 14 residues. The CDR3 DNA sequence: TGTGCCAGCAGTTACGGTCCCGGGGAGGGCGAGCAGTACTTC. Residues: CASSYGPGEGEQYF.

The V and J genes are TRBV28 and TRBJ2-7; 11 bases map to TRBD1. J was trimmed by 4 bases and V by 5 bases; bases with no gene match: 7. Germline-derived CDR1 and CDR2 are MDHEN and SYDVKM. The CDR3 covers 15 residues. The CDR3 DNA reads TGTGCCAGCAGTACCCCGGGACAGGGGGGGTACGAGCAGTACTTC. Protein product: CASSTPGQGGYEQYF.

V is TRBV5-1 and J is TRBJ2-1; D is possibly TRBD1 or TRBD2 (6 bases each). Deletions cut 6 bases from V and 7 bases from J, with 20 bases between. The CDR3 spans 15 residues. CDR1 SGHRS and CDR2 YFSETQ come from the germline V gene. CDR3 nucleotides: TGCGCCAGCAACACAGGAGGGGGACCTTCTAATGAGCAGTTCTTC. This sequence encodes CASNTGGGPSNEQFF.

The chain is built from TRBV5-6 and TRBJ2-5, with D uncertain. The DNA end favors TRBJ2-7, so the J call may be wrong. Looked up from germline, CDR1 is SGHDT and CDR2 is YYEEEE. The CDR3 is made up of 12 amino acids. In DNA, the CDR3 is TGTGCCAGCAGCTTGACCAGGTTCGAGCAGTACTTC. Its protein product is CASSLTRFEQYF.

The rearrangement uses TRBV10-3 and TRBJ1-6, with a tentative D call TRBD1 (6 bases). This CDR3 is built from 17 residues. Germline V CDR1 and CDR2: ENHRY, SYGVKD. The V and J ends lost 8 bases and 0 bases respectively, with 17 bases between them. This chain's CDR3 is CAIARGALSSYNSPLHF. DNA for the CDR3: TGTGCCATCGCTAGGGGGGCACTTAGCTCCTATAATTCACCCCTCCACTTT.

This clone was recorded once. The chain joins TRBV6-1 to TRBJ1-2; D gene ambiguous. Germline assignment: CDR1 MNHNS and CDR2 SASEGT. The V end was cut by 2 bases, the J end by 4 bases, with 11 bases between. This CDR3 region has 14 residues. The CDR3 DNA follows: TGTGCCAGCAGTGAATTTACCGAGTCCTATGGCTACACCTTC. The encoded protein is CASSEFTESYGYTF.

J is TRBJ2-5 and V is TRBV21-1; the D call of TRBD2 is as the table states it, not checked on the DNA. TRBV21-1 is recorded as a pseudogene. The CDR3 runs 16 residues. CDR3 residues: CASSKPLARGQETQYF. CDR3 in DNA: TGTGCCAGCAGCAAACCCCTAGCGCGGGGTCAAGAGACCCAGTACTTC.

The V and J genes are TRBV6-5 and TRBJ1-2; D is possibly TRBD1 (5 bases). This CDR3 contains 14 residues. Germline CDR1 MNHEY, CDR2 SVGAGI. V dropped 6 bases and J dropped 2 bases, with 13 bases sitting between them. CDR3 coding DNA: TGTGCCAGCAGCCACAGGTTCGAGAACTATGGCTACACCTTC. Protein: CASSHRFENYGYTF.

The CDR3 DNA reads TGTGCCAGCACAAGGGACGCGGGGTACAATGAGCAGTTCTTC. Encoded protein: CASTRDAGYNEQFF. The J gene is TRBJ2-1, the V gene TRBV2; tentatively, D is TRBD2 (6 bases). Trimming took 7 bases from V and 4 from J, leaving 14 bases between them. The length of the CDR3 is 14 residues. Germline CDR1 SNHLY, CDR2 FYNNEI.

As regards this clone: Within the sample, other DNA sequences also encode this same CDR3. This rearrangement joins TRBV2 to TRBJ2-7; tentatively, D is TRBD2 (6 bases). This CDR3 region has 14 residues. From germline, CDR1 is SNHLY and CDR2 FYNNEI. Trimming cost V 8 bases and J 3 bases, with 17 bases left between them. CDR3 region: CASSGLQRNYEQYF. The CDR3 DNA reads TGTGCCAGCTCGGGACTCCAAAGGAACTACGAGCAGTACTTC.

The J gene is TRBJ2-5, the V gene TRBV5-1, with 11 bases that match TRBD2. Germline trimming cut 5 bases from V and 4 bases from J; bases unmatched to any gene: 4. CDR3 length equals 14 residues. From germline, CDR1 is SGHRS and CDR2 YFSETQ. The chain's CDR3 is CASSIAGGRETQYF. Written as DNA, the CDR3 is TGCGCCAGCAGTATAGCGGGGGGGCGAGAGACCCAGTACTTC.

This clone was seen a few times. This chain joins TRBV19 and TRBJ1-1; D gene uncertain. There are 12 residues in the CDR3. CDR1 LNHDA and CDR2 SQIVND come from the germline V gene (reference sequence). V lost 5 bases to trimming and J lost 5 bases, with 9 bases between them. The CDR3 protein is CASSWAGTEAFF. The CDR3, as DNA: TGTGCCAGTAGTTGGGCTGGGACTGAAGCTTTCTTT.

This clone was recorded only once. The rearrangement uses TRBV2 and TRBJ1-1, with D uncertain. The CDR3 contains 13 residues. Germline CDR1 reads SNHLY; CDR2 reads FYNNEI. With 7 bases removed from V and 0 bases from J, the gap between germline ends came to 9 bases. This CDR3 is CASTAGMNTEAFF. The CDR3 DNA follows: TGTGCCAGCACTGCAGGTATGAACACTGAAGCTTTCTTT.

This clone came up once. The genes are TRBV11-2 and TRBJ2-1; weak D call: TRBD2 (6 bases). V was pared by 0 bases and J by 0 bases, with 9 bases between. Germline V CDR1 and CDR2: SGHAT, FQNNGV. The CDR3 is made up of 16 amino acids. The CDR3 sequence is CASSLDLGSSYNEQFF. The CDR3 bases are TGTGCCAGCAGCTTAGATCTCGGGAGCTCCTACAATGAGCAGTTCTTC.